The rows below give T cell receptor beta chains drawn from one sample of a study of cytomegalovirus exposure and HLA in healthy donors. Here immunoSEQ multiplex PCR was the method, and the copy in TCRdb shows in-frame clones only, minus some. The sample consists of more than 90,000 clones, approximately 81% of them appearing once. Material for sequencing was PBMCs. The source is a woman between 18 and 29 years old in good health and CMV-seropositive. Both conserved end residues are part of each CDR3. Fields, in order: D gene, J gene, V gene, clone size, CDR3 DNA, CDR3 protein. D genes are given only for firm matches. Only some rows state a clone size, as once, few, many or a class for expanded clones.

d_gene: NA
j_gene: TRBJ1-5
v_gene: TRBV6-5
abundance: NA
CDR3nt: TGTGCCAGCAGTGCGCGGTCCCAAGGCAATCAGCCCCAGCATTTT
CDR3aa: CASSARSQGNQPQHF

d_gene: NA
j_gene: TRBJ1-2
v_gene: TRBV28
abundance: NA
CDR3nt: TGTGCCAGCAGTTTCGCGCAGGGCCGTAACTATGGCTACCCCTTC
CDR3aa: CASSFAQGRNYGYPF

d_gene: NA
j_gene: TRBJ2-7
v_gene: TRBV6-1
abundance: NA
CDR3nt: TGTGCCAGCAGTGAAGCGCGGCAGTACGAGCAGTACTTC
CDR3aa: CASSEARQYEQYF

d_gene: TRBD1
j_gene: TRBJ1-4
v_gene: TRBV5-6
abundance: NA
CDR3nt: TGTGCCAGCAGAAGCTTGATCGAGGGACAGGGCTCCCCGGGCGAAAAACTGTTTTTT
CDR3aa: CASRSLIEGQGSPGEKLFF

d_gene: NA
j_gene: TRBJ2-2
v_gene: TRBV5-1
abundance: NA
CDR3nt: TGCGCCAGCAGCTTGTGGGCCGCGAACACCGGGGAGCTGTTTTTT
CDR3aa: CASSLWAANTGELFF

d_gene: NA
j_gene: TRBJ1-4
v_gene: TRBV5-1
abundance: NA
CDR3nt: TGCGCCAGCGGCGCAGGCACAACTAATGAAAAACTGTTTTTT
CDR3aa: CASGAGTTNEKLFF

d_gene: TRBD2
j_gene: TRBJ2-5
v_gene: TRBV11-2
abundance: NA
CDR3nt: TGTGCCAGCAGCTTAGATGAGCGGGAGGTCCAAGAGACCCAGTACTTC
CDR3aa: CASSLDEREVQETQYF

d_gene: TRBD2
j_gene: TRBJ2-5
v_gene: TRBV4-2
abundance: NA
CDR3nt: TGTGCCAGCAGCCTCCCGGGACTAGCGGGTCAAGAGACCCAGTACTTC
CDR3aa: CASSLPGLAGQETQYF

d_gene: TRBD1
j_gene: TRBJ2-7
v_gene: TRBV5-1
abundance: NA
CDR3nt: TGCGCCAGCAGCTTGGCGACAGGGATATCCTACGAGCAGTACTTC
CDR3aa: CASSLATGISYEQYF

d_gene: NA
j_gene: TRBJ1-1
v_gene: TRBV5-1
abundance: few
CDR3nt: TGCGCCAGCCGGGCGGGTGACACTGAAGCTTTCTTT
CDR3aa: CASRAGDTEAFF

d_gene: NA
j_gene: TRBJ2-6
v_gene: TRBV10-3
abundance: NA
CDR3nt: TGTGCCATCAGTGAGTCTTATATCGCCGGGGATCGGGCCAACGTCCTGACTTTC
CDR3aa: CAISESYIAGDRANVLTF

d_gene: TRBD1
j_gene: TRBJ2-2
v_gene: TRBV5-4
abundance: NA
CDR3nt: TGTGCCAGCAGCACCCGGACAGGGGGCTTTTCCACCGGGGAGCTGTTTTTT
CDR3aa: CASSTRTGGFSTGELFF

d_gene: TRBD1
j_gene: TRBJ2-2
v_gene: TRBV19
abundance: NA
CDR3nt: TGTGCCAGTAGTTCCGGGACAGGATCTATACAAGTTGGGGAGCTGTTTTTT
CDR3aa: CASSSGTGSIQVGELFF

d_gene: TRBD1
j_gene: TRBJ1-1
v_gene: TRBV4-2
abundance: NA
CDR3nt: TGTGCCAGCAGCCCCTACGTCGGGGGGGGACAGGGGAGTACTGAAGCTTTCTTT
CDR3aa: CASSPYVGGGQGSTEAFF

d_gene: NA
j_gene: TRBJ2-6
v_gene: TRBV6-6
abundance: NA
CDR3nt: TGTGCCAGCAGTTACTGGGGGGACTCTGGGGCCAACGTCCTGACTTTC
CDR3aa: CASSYWGDSGANVLTF

d_gene: NA
j_gene: TRBJ2-3
v_gene: TRBV30
abundance: NA
CDR3nt: TGTGCCTGGAGTGTGGGGGGGGCCACAGATACGCAGTATTTT
CDR3aa: CAWSVGGATDTQYF

d_gene: NA
j_gene: TRBJ1-4
v_gene: TRBV5-6
abundance: NA
CDR3nt: TGTGCCAGCAGCTTGGCCGGGCAGGGAGGGGAAAAACTGTTTTTT
CDR3aa: CASSLAGQGGEKLFF

d_gene: NA
j_gene: TRBJ2-7
v_gene: TRBV30
abundance: NA
CDR3nt: TGTGCCTGGAGTGTCTACGGGAGCTACGAGCAGTACTTC
CDR3aa: CAWSVYGSYEQYF

d_gene: TRBD2
j_gene: TRBJ2-3
v_gene: TRBV2
abundance: NA
CDR3nt: TGTGCCGGTTCAGCGGGAGGTACGACAGATACGCAGTATTTT
CDR3aa: CAGSAGGTTDTQYF

d_gene: NA
j_gene: TRBJ2-7
v_gene: TRBV7-9
abundance: NA
CDR3nt: TGTGCCAGCAGCTTAGGGCCTAGCCCCGCTTACGAGCAGTACTTC
CDR3aa: CASSLGPSPAYEQYF

d_gene: NA
j_gene: TRBJ1-1
v_gene: TRBV9
abundance: NA
CDR3nt: TGTGCCAGCAGCGCCCGAGTGAGAACTGAAGCTTTCTTT
CDR3aa: CASSARVRTEAFF

d_gene: NA
j_gene: TRBJ2-7
v_gene: TRBV5-1
abundance: NA
CDR3nt: TGCGCCAGCAGCTTGGACAGCCAGGAGGACGAGCAGTACTTC
CDR3aa: CASSLDSQEDEQYF

d_gene: NA
j_gene: TRBJ1-5
v_gene: TRBV5-5
abundance: NA
CDR3nt: TGTGCCAGCAGCCAGTATCCCGCGGGCAATCAGCCCCAGCATTTT
CDR3aa: CASSQYPAGNQPQHF

d_gene: NA
j_gene: TRBJ1-1
v_gene: TRBV5-6
abundance: NA
CDR3nt: TGTGCCAGCAGCGATCGAGGGCCCATGAACACTGAAGCTTTCTTT
CDR3aa: CASSDRGPMNTEAFF

d_gene: NA
j_gene: TRBJ1-1
v_gene: TRBV19
abundance: NA
CDR3nt: TGTGCCAGTAGGGAGCCCGCCCGGAACACTGAAGCTTTCTTT
CDR3aa: CASREPARNTEAFF

d_gene: NA
j_gene: TRBJ2-1
v_gene: TRBV25-1
abundance: once
CDR3nt: TGTGCCAGCAGTGACGGGGGTTCCCAAATATACAATGAGCAGTTCTTC
CDR3aa: CASSDGGSQIYNEQFF

d_gene: NA
j_gene: TRBJ1-1
v_gene: TRBV25-1
abundance: NA
CDR3nt: TGTGCCAGCAGTGAAACCGGGACAATCACTGAAGCTTTCTTT
CDR3aa: CASSETGTITEAFF

d_gene: NA
j_gene: TRBJ1-5
v_gene: TRBV6-7
abundance: NA
CDR3nt: TGTGCCAGCAGGAACAGGGATAGCAATCAGCCCCAGCATTTT
CDR3aa: CASRNRDSNQPQHF

d_gene: NA
j_gene: TRBJ1-1
v_gene: TRBV5-1
abundance: NA
CDR3nt: TGCGCCAGCAGCTGGGGTTTGAGGGACTCGAACACTGAAGCTTTCTTT
CDR3aa: CASSWGLRDSNTEAFF

d_gene: TRBD1
j_gene: TRBJ2-2
v_gene: TRBV7-6
abundance: NA
CDR3nt: TGTGCCAGCAGCTTCCGGGACAGGGGCACCGGGGAGCTGTTTTTT
CDR3aa: CASSFRDRGTGELFF

d_gene: NA
j_gene: TRBJ1-1
v_gene: TRBV5-4
abundance: once
CDR3nt: TGTGCCAGCAGTTCCCGTGAGGAGGGGAACACTGAAGCTTTCTTT
CDR3aa: CASSSREEGNTEAFF

d_gene: NA
j_gene: TRBJ2-5
v_gene: TRBV10-3
abundance: NA
CDR3nt: TGTGCCATCGGGCAGGGGAGAGAGACCCAGTACTTC
CDR3aa: CAIGQGRETQYF

d_gene: NA
j_gene: TRBJ2-7
v_gene: TRBV6-5
abundance: NA
CDR3nt: TGTGCCAGCAGTTACTCGTTCAGGGTCCACGAGCAGTACTTC
CDR3aa: CASSYSFRVHEQYF

d_gene: TRBD2
j_gene: TRBJ2-3
v_gene: TRBV6-6
abundance: NA
CDR3nt: TGTGCCAGCAGTTACTCGGGAGGGGCAGATACGCAGTATTTT
CDR3aa: CASSYSGGADTQYF

d_gene: TRBD1
j_gene: TRBJ1-5
v_gene: TRBV10-2
abundance: NA
CDR3nt: TGCGCCAGCAGGGAACTCCCCGGGACAGGGTATCAGCCCCAGCATTTT
CDR3aa: CASRELPGTGYQPQHF

d_gene: TRBD1
j_gene: TRBJ1-1
v_gene: TRBV5-4
abundance: NA
CDR3nt: TGTGCCAGCAGCTTGGCCAAGACAGGGGCTGGGGGTGAAGCTTTCTTT
CDR3aa: CASSLAKTGAGGEAFF

d_gene: TRBD1
j_gene: TRBJ1-2
v_gene: TRBV7-9
abundance: NA
CDR3nt: TGTGCCAGCAGCTTACGACAGGGCTCCTATGGCTACACCTTC
CDR3aa: CASSLRQGSYGYTF

d_gene: TRBD2
j_gene: TRBJ2-5
v_gene: TRBV12-5
abundance: NA
CDR3nt: TGTGCTAGTGGTTTGGTACCCCTACTCCTAGCGGGAGGGCCTTTGGGACAAGAGACCCAGTACTTC
CDR3aa: CASGLVPLLLAGGPLGQETQYF

d_gene: TRBD2
j_gene: TRBJ2-1
v_gene: TRBV7-3
abundance: NA
CDR3nt: TGTGCCAGCAGCTCTACGGGAGGGGTATACAATGAGCAGTTCTTC
CDR3aa: CASSSTGGVYNEQFF

d_gene: NA
j_gene: TRBJ1-5
v_gene: TRBV4-1
abundance: few
CDR3nt: TGCGCCAGCAGCGGGGACGGGGGGGCAGGGCAGCCCCAGCATTTT
CDR3aa: CASSGDGGAGQPQHF

d_gene: NA
j_gene: TRBJ1-1
v_gene: TRBV7-9
abundance: NA
CDR3nt: TGTGCCAGCAGCTTAGGAGGGGAAGCTTTCTTT
CDR3aa: CASSLGGEAFF

d_gene: NA
j_gene: TRBJ2-1
v_gene: TRBV5-1
abundance: NA
CDR3nt: TGCGCCAGCAGCCAGCAGGACACTTACAATGAGCAGTTCTTC
CDR3aa: CASSQQDTYNEQFF

d_gene: NA
j_gene: TRBJ2-3
v_gene: TRBV6-1
abundance: NA
CDR3nt: TGTGCCAGCAGTGATGCGGCCGGGGCGCAGTATTTT
CDR3aa: CASSDAAGAQYF

d_gene: NA
j_gene: TRBJ1-4
v_gene: TRBV11-2
abundance: NA
CDR3nt: TGTGCCAGCAGCTTAGACGGACAGACGGCAACTAATGAAAAACTGTTTTTT
CDR3aa: CASSLDGQTATNEKLFF

d_gene: NA
j_gene: TRBJ2-3
v_gene: TRBV30
abundance: NA
CDR3nt: TGTGCCTGGAGCCTGACTAGGGGAAATACGCAGTATTTT
CDR3aa: CAWSLTRGNTQYF

d_gene: NA
j_gene: TRBJ2-6
v_gene: TRBV6-6
abundance: NA
CDR3nt: TGTGCCAGCAGTTCCCAGTCGGGCTCTGGGGCCAACGTCCTGACTTTC
CDR3aa: CASSSQSGSGANVLTF

d_gene: TRBD1
j_gene: TRBJ2-5
v_gene: TRBV7-9
abundance: NA
CDR3nt: TGTGCCAGCAGCCCCGGACAGGGTGGGGTGTGGTACTTC
CDR3aa: CASSPGQGGVWYF

d_gene: TRBD1
j_gene: TRBJ1-4
v_gene: TRBV25-1
abundance: once
CDR3nt: TGTGCCAGCAGTGCCGGGACAGGGGGCCCTGTTGGGAATGAAAAACTGTTTTTT
CDR3aa: CASSAGTGGPVGNEKLFF

d_gene: TRBD2
j_gene: TRBJ2-1
v_gene: TRBV19
abundance: NA
CDR3nt: TGTGCCAGTACCAGACTAGCGGGAGGGCCAGGCTACAATGAGCAGTTCTTC
CDR3aa: CASTRLAGGPGYNEQFF

d_gene: NA
j_gene: TRBJ1-5
v_gene: TRBV2
abundance: NA
CDR3nt: TGTGCCAGCAGTGGGGCCCCCCCGGCCAATCAGCCCCAGCATTTT
CDR3aa: CASSGAPPANQPQHF

d_gene: NA
j_gene: TRBJ1-4
v_gene: TRBV6-1
abundance: NA
CDR3nt: TGTGCCAGCAGTACGGATGGGGAGGCTAATGAAAAACTGTTTTTT
CDR3aa: CASSTDGEANEKLFF

d_gene: NA
j_gene: TRBJ1-1
v_gene: TRBV11-2
abundance: NA
CDR3nt: TGTGCCAGCAGCCTAAGGGGAGGGGCTGAGAACACTGAAGCTTTCTTT
CDR3aa: CASSLRGGAENTEAFF

d_gene: NA
j_gene: TRBJ1-2
v_gene: TRBV19
abundance: NA
CDR3nt: TGTGCCAGTAGTATTGGGGGGATCTATGGCTACACCTTC
CDR3aa: CASSIGGIYGYTF

d_gene: NA
j_gene: TRBJ2-5
v_gene: TRBV4-1
abundance: NA
CDR3nt: TGCGCCAGCAGCCAAGCCCCAGGTAAAGAGACCCAGTACTTC
CDR3aa: CASSQAPGKETQYF

d_gene: TRBD2
j_gene: TRBJ2-7
v_gene: TRBV6-1
abundance: NA
CDR3nt: TGTGCCAGCAGTCAAGGGATAGCGGGAGGTCACTACGAGCAGTACTTC
CDR3aa: CASSQGIAGGHYEQYF